This T cell receptor (beta chain) was sequenced for a study of response to subunit inactivated influenza vaccine. The CDR3 is made up of 17 amino acids. Germline-derived CDR1 and CDR2 are SGDLS and YYNGEE. MiXCR, applied by TCRdb to the RT-PCR reads, yields one record per CDR3 protein. The table has about 530,000 distinct CDR3 sequences, 10% to 15% seen once. This clonotype was found a few times. At one end the junction does not follow the germline gene, possibly because of a read error. This sample comprised PBMCs from blood, obtained on the day of vaccination. The TCR was taken from a man aged 50 to 60 who received an inactivated influenza vaccine. V gene TRBV9 combines with J gene TRBJ2-1, with 9 bases that match TRBD2. The CDR3 coding sequence is TGTGCCAGCAGCGATACTTCGGCCGGGACTAGCTACGATGAGCAGTTCTTC. Protein product: CASSDTSAGTSYDEQFF.